Listed below are T cell receptor beta chains from one sample, sequenced in a study of identical twins. TCRdb reanalysed the 5' RACE reads using MiXCR and keeps one entry per CDR3 protein. Among 600,000 to 700,000 distinct CDR3 sequences, approximately 22% were seen once, and the ten largest hold 4% to 5.5%. This sample also belongs to another study, concerning T cells expressing NK-cell markers.

The specimen was PBMCs. These receptors were collected from a woman aged 18-29 years in good health. The CDR3 runs from the conserved cysteine through the conserved F or W. The D gene is left open where the match is weak. Rows give clone size only sometimes, using once, few, many, or a class for an expanded clone.

size	V	D	J	CDR3	DNA
many	TRBV2	TRBD2	TRBJ2-4	CASSTSGSFLAKNIQYF	TGTGCCAGCAGTACTAGCGGGAGTTTCCTAGCCAAAAACATTCAGTACTTC
few	TRBV20-1	TRBD2	TRBJ2-3	CSARDGGGGADTQYF	TGCAGTGCTAGAGATGGGGGCGGGGGGGCTGATACGCAGTATTTT
-	TRBV20-1	-	TRBJ2-1	CSRAGLGDEQFF	TGCAGTCGGGCAGGGTTAGGCGATGAGCAGTTCTTC
-	TRBV27	-	TRBJ1-2	CASSPRDTRDGYTF	TGTGCCAGCAGTCCTCGGGACACTCGGGATGGCTACACCTTC
-	TRBV19	-	TRBJ1-5	CASSIPLGGQPQHF	TGTGCCAGTAGTATCCCCCTCGGTGGGCAGCCCCAGCATTTT
many	TRBV20-1	-	TRBJ2-1	CSALDGSSYNEQFF	TGCAGTGCACTTGACGGTTCTTCCTACAATGAGCAGTTCTTC
few	TRBV7-9	-	TRBJ1-1	CASSFLRWNTEAFF	TGTGCCAGCAGCTTCCTCAGGTGGAACACTGAAGCTTTCTTT
-	TRBV10-3	-	TRBJ2-1	CAISESDYNQQFF	TGTGCCATCAGTGAGTCTGACTACAATCAGCAGTTCTTC
many	TRBV5-6	-	TRBJ2-3	CASSLALLDTQYF	TGTGCCAGCAGCTTGGCGTTGTTGGATACGCAGTATTTT
few	TRBV10-3	-	TRBJ2-7	CAISERGEWYEQYF	TGTGCCATCAGTGAGAGGGGGGAATGGTACGAGCAGTACTTC
few	TRBV5-6	-	TRBJ2-1	CASSPLTWGNEQFF	TGTGCCAGCAGCCCCCTGACTTGGGGAAATGAGCAGTTCTTC
-	TRBV20-1	-	TRBJ2-5	CSAGARVQQTQYF	TGCAGTGCAGGGGCAAGGGTACAGCAGACCCAGTACTTC
-	TRBV12-3/TRBV12-4	TRBD1	TRBJ1-2	CASRFRGNYGYTF	TGTGCCAGCAGATTCAGGGGGAACTATGGCTACACCTTC
few	TRBV20-1	TRBD2	TRBJ2-5	CSAKAGGQETQYF	TGCAGTGCGAAAGCGGGGGGGCAAGAGACCCAGTACTTC
few	TRBV20-1	TRBD1	TRBJ2-2	CSARPRDRGTGELFF	TGCAGTGCTAGACCGCGGGACAGGGGAACCGGGGAGCTGTTTTTT
-	TRBV7-9	-	TRBJ2-7	CASRADSYEQYF	TGTGCCTCTCGGGCGGATTCCTACGAGCAGTACTTC
few	TRBV29-1	TRBD1	TRBJ1-1	CSVLTGGNTEAFF	TGCAGCGTCCTGACAGGGGGCAACACTGAAGCTTTCTTT
-	TRBV7-9	-	TRBJ2-7	CASSPPTHEQYF	TGTGCCAGCAGCCCACCAACCCACGAGCAGTACTTC